A single sample is the source of the 24 T cell receptor beta chains below, sequenced in a study of cytomegalovirus exposure and HLA in healthy donors. The PCR had 60 Vbeta and 13 Jbeta primers. Sequenced by immunoSEQ multiplex PCR; TCRdb stores in-frame clones only, minus some. The sample consists of about 200,000 clones, 65% to 90% of them appearing once. Sequencing input: PBMCs. The origin of the receptors is a girl between 5 and 17 years old in good health and CMV-seronegative.

The gene calls are TRBV7-9 and TRBJ2-1; no reliable D call. Trimming cost V 5 bases and J 10 bases, with 12 bases left between them. The CDR3 runs to 12 residues. Germline CDR1 reads SEHNR; CDR2 reads FQNEAQ (reference sequence). This CDR3 reads CASSLNLREQFF. CDR3 nucleotide sequence: TGTGCCAGCAGCCTCAATCTCAGGGAGCAGTTCTTC.

The CDR3 is CSVEDRSLQETQYF. CDR3 coding DNA: TGCAGCGTTGAAGATCGGTCACTGCAAGAGACCCAGTACTTC. J is TRBJ2-5 and V is TRBV29-1; D is unclear. The CDR3 covers 14 residues. V shed 0 bases and J shed 2 bases, with 10 bases lying between them. Germline CDR1 and CDR2: SQVTM and ANQGSEA.

This sequence joins TRBV28 and TRBJ1-2; D is uncertain. There are 13 residues in the CDR3. Deletions cut 10 bases from V and 7 bases from J, with 19 bases between. Germline loops: CDR1 MDHEN, CDR2 SYDVKM. As DNA, the CDR3 is TGTGCCATACCGGGGTCGTGGGATGGTGGCTACACCTTC. Amino acid sequence: CAIPGSWDGGYTF.

The V and J genes are TRBV5-4 and TRBJ2-5; 9 positions agree with TRBD2. Germline CDR1 is SGHNT and CDR2 is YYREEE (reference sequence). The CDR3 covers 15 residues. J gave up 4 bases and V 2 bases, and 6 bases lay outside the gene matches. For the CDR3, the DNA is TGTGCCAGCAGCTTAATCGCGGGAGGGCCAGAGACCCAGTACTTC. This encodes CASSLIAGGPETQYF.

The rearrangement links TRBV5-6 to TRBJ2-7; tentative D call: TRBD1 (5 bases). Germline CDR1 SGHDT, CDR2 YYEEEE. Trimming left V 3 bases short and J 2 bases short, with 15 bases between. This CDR3 spans 15 amino acids. CDR3 amino acids: CASSSPGKFTYEQYF. CDR3 bases: TGTGCCAGCAGCTCCCCAGGGAAGTTTACCTACGAGCAGTACTTC.

This rearrangement joins TRBV9 to TRBJ1-1; 8 nucleotides match TRBD1. The germline V gene encodes CDR1 SGDLS and CDR2 YYNGEE. CDR3 length: 16 residues. V lost 5 bases to trimming and J lost 0 bases; unmatched junction nucleotides: 9. The CDR3 nucleotides read TGTGCCAGCAGAGACAGGGGTGTAAGGATGAACACTGAAGCTTTCTTT. Encoded protein: CASRDRGVRMNTEAFF.

This chain joins TRBV11-2 and TRBJ2-2; 9 bases agree with TRBD2. Germline trimming cut 5 bases from V and 8 bases from J; bases unmatched to any gene: 9. CDR1 and CDR2 (germline): SGHAT, FQNNGV. The CDR3 contains 15 residues. The CDR3 protein is CASSVTGTSYGELFF. CDR3 sequence (DNA): TGTGCCAGCAGCGTAACCGGGACTAGCTATGGGGAGCTGTTTTTT.

This clone appeared a few times. The chain uses TRBV28 and TRBJ1-6, with TRBD1 matching over 7 bases. V trimming: 6 bases; J trimming: 11 bases; junction bases outside the gene matches: 7. The CDR3 length is 13 residues. The V gene's germline CDR1 is MDHEN and CDR2 SYDVKM. The CDR3 DNA is TGTGCCAGCAGACCCGGGACAGCCGCACCCCTCCACTTT. It encodes CASRPGTAAPLHF.

The CDR3 here is CASSLGQGVDYEQYF. In DNA, the CDR3 is TGCGCCAGCAGCTTGGGACAGGGGGTAGACTACGAGCAGTACTTC. V and J are TRBV4-3 and TRBJ2-7, with 11 bases aligning to TRBD1. CDR1 LGHNA and CDR2 YSLEER come from the germline V gene. The CDR3 is 15 residues long. The J segment lost 3 bases and the V segment lost 5 bases, leaving 6 bases of the junction unmatched.

The V and J genes are TRBV15 and TRBJ2-7; D is uncertain. Germline V gives CDR1 LNHNV, CDR2 YYDKDF (reference sequence). Trimming stripped 0 bases from V and 0 bases from J, with 6 bases between. There are 14 residues in the CDR3. Written as DNA, the CDR3 is TGTGCCACCAGCAGAGACGGCGGCTCCTACGAGCAGTACTTC. Amino acids: CATSRDGGSYEQYF.

This clone was counted once. This chain connects TRBV18 to TRBJ1-4; perhaps TRBD1 as D (5 bases). The CDR3 sequence is 14 residues long. Germline CDR1 and CDR2: KGHSH and LQKENI. Trimming took off 0 bases at V and 5 bases at J, with 7 bases between the two ends. Here the CDR3 DNA reads TGTGCCAGCTCACCACCAGGGGCGAATGAAAAACTGTTTTTT. Translation: CASSPPGANEKLFF.

The chain links TRBV4-2 to TRBJ2-7; D is possibly TRBD2 (6 bases). The V and J ends lost 1 base and 6 bases respectively, with 7 bases between them. Germline V gene lookup returns CDR1 LGHNA and CDR2 YNFKEQ. The CDR3 has 12 amino acids. For the CDR3, the DNA is TGTGCCAGCAGCCAAGCGCGGGGCGAGCAGTACTTC. Translating gives CASSQARGEQYF.

The chain employs TRBV7-9 and TRBJ2-7; 9 nucleotides agree with TRBD1. After removal of 5 bases from V and 1 base from J, the junction contained 9 bases not matched to a gene. Germline values: CDR1 SEHNR, CDR2 FQNEAQ (reference sequence). The CDR3 length is 16 residues. The CDR3 is CASSRPGTGYSYEQYF. The CDR3 DNA follows: TGTGCCAGCAGCAGACCCGGGACAGGGTATTCCTACGAGCAGTACTTC.

The rearrangement uses TRBV27 and TRBJ1-6; D gene unclear. Per the germline V gene, CDR1 is MNHEY and CDR2 is SMNVEV (reference sequence). Trimming pared 6 bases from V and 6 bases from J, leaving 9 bases between. The CDR3 loop spans 13 amino acids. This chain's CDR3 is CASRGCCNSPLHF. CDR3 DNA sequence: TGTGCCAGCAGGGGCTGTTGTAATTCACCCCTCCACTTT.

This chain connects TRBV19 to TRBJ2-1; D possibly corresponds to TRBD1 (6 bases). The germline V gene encodes CDR1 LNHDA and CDR2 SQIVND (reference sequence). V was cut by 10 bases and J by 0 bases, with 19 bases left in between. The CDR3 runs to 16 residues. CDR3 bases: TGTGCCACCAAAAGGGTAGGGACACTCTCCTACAATGAGCAGTTCTTC. It encodes CATKRVGTLSYNEQFF.

The J gene is TRBJ2-7, the V gene TRBV6-1; D not resolved. Per the germline V gene, CDR1 is MNHNS and CDR2 is SASEGT. Trimming stripped 3 bases from V and 2 bases from J, with 8 bases between. There are 13 residues in the CDR3. Here the CDR3 reads CASSDLQPYEQYF. The CDR3 region has the DNA TGTGCCAGCAGTGATTTACAGCCCTACGAGCAGTACTTC.

The V and J genes are TRBV18 and TRBJ1-4, with 11 bases matching TRBD1. The V gene's germline CDR1 is KGHSH and CDR2 LQKENI. With V trimmed by 5 bases and J by 7 bases, 3 bases remained unmatched. The CDR3 length is 14 residues. The CDR3 sequence: CASSRDRGFEKLFF. In nucleotides, the CDR3 is TGTGCCAGCTCAAGGGACAGGGGGTTTGAAAAACTGTTTTTT.

This chain uses TRBV5-6 with TRBJ2-7; D is possibly TRBD1 (6 bases). The V end was cut by 2 bases, the J end by 6 bases, with 12 bases between. The CDR3 loop spans 13 amino acids. Germline V gives CDR1 SGHDT, CDR2 YYEEEE. The CDR3 nucleotides are TGTGCCAGCAGCTTTGGGGGCTCCGCCGAGCAGTACTTC. It codes for CASSFGGSAEQYF.

This chain connects TRBV18 to TRBJ2-7; 11 bases match TRBD2. The CDR3 runs to 12 residues. Trimming cost V 11 bases and J 7 bases; bases outside gene matches: 7. Per the germline V gene, CDR1 is KGHSH and CDR2 is LQKENI. The CDR3 DNA reads as TGTGCCGAACCGGGACTAGCGGATGAGCAGTACTTC. It codes for CAEPGLADEQYF.

The chain recombines TRBV30 with TRBJ2-7; 8 bases agree with TRBD2. Germline V gene data show CDR1 as GTSNPN and CDR2 as SVGIG (reference sequence). The CDR3 has 14 amino acids. V lost 1 base, J lost 2 bases, and 4 bases stayed unmatched. The CDR3 loop reads CAWSEGLGTYEQYF. The CDR3 nucleotides read TGTGCCTGGAGTGAGGGACTAGGGACCTACGAGCAGTACTTC.

The chain links TRBV9 to TRBJ1-2; D call uncertain. This CDR3 contains 11 residues. The V end was cut by 3 bases, the J end by 2 bases, with 2 bases between. In germline, CDR1 is SGDLS, CDR2 YYNGEE. The CDR3 DNA sequence: TGTGCCAGCAGCGCGAACTATGGCTACACCTTC. As protein: CASSANYGYTF.

The chain recombines TRBV28 with TRBJ1-3; 11 bases are shared with TRBD1. The ends lost 3 bases at V and 3 bases at J; junction bases unmatched: 4. Germline V lookup: CDR1 MDHEN, CDR2 SYDVKM. CDR3 length: 16 amino acids. This CDR3 is CASSFGTGGYGNTIYF. In DNA form, the CDR3 reads TGTGCCAGCAGTTTCGGGACAGGGGGGTATGGAAACACCATATATTTT.

This sequence joins TRBV6-6 and TRBJ2-7, with D perhaps matching TRBD1 (6 bases). Trimming left V 7 bases short and J 1 base short, with 20 bases between. CDR3 length: 16 residues. The germline CDR1 and CDR2 sequences are MNHNY and SVGAGI (reference sequence). The CDR3 region is CASKGADRPLSYEQYF. The CDR3, as DNA: TGTGCCAGCAAAGGAGCGGACAGACCCTTATCCTACGAGCAGTACTTC.

The chain combines TRBV7-9 with TRBJ1-1, with 7 positions matching TRBD1. The CDR3 loop spans 15 amino acids. CDR1 SEHNR and CDR2 FQNEAQ come from the germline V gene (reference sequence). V shed 4 bases and J 1 base; nucleotides not matched to a gene: 6. The CDR3 nucleotides read TGTGCCAGCAGCTCCCCGCAGGGGGAGAACACTGAAGCTTTCTTT. It is translated as CASSSPQGENTEAFF.